What follows are 11 T cell receptor beta chains derived from one specimen sequenced in a study of control samples from healthy donors and cancer patients. Generated by immunoSEQ multiplex PCR, the TCRdb table keeps only in-frame clones and is missing some. The sample comprises about 180,000 clones, more than 90% of which are singletons, and more than 1.3% rests with the top ten. The sequenced sample consisted of blood. These receptors were obtained from a man aged 25-40 years in good health.

CDR3 sequence: CASSLSPLEQYF. The CDR3 bases are TGTGCCAGCAGCTTATCGCCTCTAGAGCAGTACTTC. This chain uses TRBV7-9 with TRBJ2-7; D is unresolved. Germline V lookup: CDR1 SEHNR, CDR2 FQNEAQ (reference sequence). V was cut by 2 bases and J by 7 bases, with 9 bases left in between. This CDR3 has 12 amino acids.

This chain links TRBV6-6 with TRBJ1-2, with 7 positions matching TRBD1. This CDR3 spans 15 amino acids. J lost 4 bases, V lost 4 bases, and 9 bases had no gene match. The germline V gene encodes CDR1 MNHNY and CDR2 SVGAGI (reference sequence). CDR3 DNA sequence: TGTGCCAGCAGTTCCGGACAGGCATTGACCTATGGCTACACCTTC. Translation gives CASSSGQALTYGYTF.

The V gene is TRBV28, the J gene TRBJ2-4; 8 bases map to TRBD1. CDR3 length equals 13 residues. The V gene's germline CDR1 is MDHEN and CDR2 SYDVKM. With V trimmed by 5 bases and J by 7 bases, 4 bases remained unmatched. CDR3 amino acids: CASSHGQGNIQYF. The CDR3 DNA sequence: TGTGCCAGCAGTCACGGACAGGGTAACATTCAGTACTTC.

The V call is TRBV2, the J call TRBJ1-5, with a possible D match to TRBD1 (6 bases). The CDR3 has 15 residues. The germline V gene has CDR1 SNHLY and CDR2 FYNNEI. Trimming took 3 bases from V and 2 from J, leaving 11 bases between them. CDR3: CASSDAGGRNQPQHF. DNA of the CDR3: TGTGCCAGCAGTGACGCGGGGGGCCGCAATCAGCCCCAGCATTTT.

The chain recombines TRBV2 with TRBJ2-7, with 7 bases that match TRBD2. The CDR3 is made up of 11 amino acids. Trimming at V came to 8 bases and at J to 5 bases, leaving 3 bases not matched to a gene. Per germline, CDR1 SNHLY and CDR2 FYNNEI. The CDR3 spells CASLSGNEQYF. Written as DNA, the CDR3 is TGTGCCAGCTTGAGCGGGAACGAGCAGTACTTC.

This sequence joins TRBV5-4 and TRBJ1-5; D perhaps matches TRBD1 (5 bases). Trimming pared 3 bases from V and 7 bases from J, leaving 11 bases between. The CDR3 runs to 13 residues. From germline, CDR1 is SGHNT and CDR2 YYREEE (reference sequence). CDR3 sequence (DNA): TGTGCCAGCAGCTCGGACACTAAACAGCCCCAGCATTTT. This codes for CASSSDTKQPQHF.

The CDR3 coding sequence is TGTGCCAGCACAACCGGGGGGTGGGGCGGAAGCTCCTACGAGCAGTACTTC. This codes for CASTTGGWGGSSYEQYF. The V and J genes are TRBV27 and TRBJ2-7; 7 bases line up with TRBD2. Looked up from germline, CDR1 is MNHEY and CDR2 is SMNVEV (reference sequence). The trim removed 7 bases at V and 0 bases at J, leaving 15 bases unmatched. The CDR3 contains 17 residues.

This chain links TRBV5-4 with TRBJ2-5, with D perhaps being TRBD1 or TRBD2 (5 bases each). The germline V and J ends were trimmed by 0 bases and 4 bases, with 13 bases remaining between them. The germline gives CDR1 SGHNT, CDR2 YYREEE (reference sequence). The CDR3 has 15 residues. CDR3 DNA sequence: TGTGCCAGCAGCTTGGTCGGGGCTTTGGGAGAGACCCAGTACTTC. It specifies CASSLVGALGETQYF.

V usage is TRBV7-9 and J usage is TRBJ2-7, with 8 positions matching TRBD1. Trimming at V came to 3 bases and at J to 2 bases, leaving 9 bases not matched to a gene. Germline V lookup: CDR1 SEHNR, CDR2 FQNEAQ (reference sequence). The CDR3 is 16 amino acids. CDR3: CASSFSPGQVTYEQYF. The DNA of the CDR3 is TGTGCCAGCAGCTTTAGCCCGGGACAGGTGACCTACGAGCAGTACTTC.

The chain uses TRBV4-1 and TRBJ1-2; 8 positions agree with TRBD1. Losses at the gene ends were 4 bases for V and 0 bases for J; bases not matched to a gene: 7. Germline V gene sequence: CDR1 MGHRA, CDR2 YSYEKL. The CDR3 is 16 amino acids. CDR3 bases: TGCGCCAGCAGCCCCCAGGGGGCCGGGACTAACTATGGCTACACCTTC. Translation gives CASSPQGAGTNYGYTF.

J is TRBJ1-2 and V is TRBV9, with D possibly TRBD1 on 6 matching bases. Trimming left V 6 bases short and J 7 bases short, with 22 bases between. The CDR3 spans 15 residues. Germline CDR1 reads SGDLS; CDR2 reads YYNGEE. In nucleotides, the CDR3 is TGTGCCAGCACCGGAACTCGGGGGGGCGCCAGTGGCTACACCTTC. Translated: CASTGTRGGASGYTF.